The T cell receptor (beta chain) under discussion was sequenced for a study of Ad26.COV2.S vaccination and SARS-CoV-2 variants. On the study more broadly: Into the muscle, Ad26.COV2.S was dosed once or twice, 56 days apart.

The germline V gene encodes CDR1 LGHDT and CDR2 YNNKEL (reference sequence). The V end was cut by 3 bases, the J end by 2 bases, with 14 bases between. The CDR3 consists of 15 residues. Treatment: some 20 received Ad26.COV2.S at low or high dose, single or two shots; about 5 received placebo; per-sample allocation not given. Samples were taken on day 63 after the first vaccine or placebo injection. The study used a vaccine consisting of an Ad26 vector that expressed Wuhan-strain SARS-CoV-2 spike. Profiled with immunoSEQ multiplex PCR; TCRdb holds only in-frame clones, not every one. The profile covers about 440,000 clones, with roughly 88% appearing a single time and about 4.4% taken by the ten largest.

The V and J genes are TRBV3-1 (or the pseudogene TRBV3-2) and TRBJ2-7; the D gene could be TRBD1 or TRBD2 (6 bases each). The TCR comes from a person aged 18-60 years who received the Ad26.COV2.S COVID-19 vaccine or a placebo. The source material was peripheral blood, sampled in a trial of Ad26.COV2.S vaccine versus placebo. CDR3 coding DNA: TGTGCCAGCAGCCACGCTCCAGGGGAGGCCTACGAGCAGTACTTC. Residues: CASSHAPGEAYEQYF.